The 30 T cell receptor beta chains listed next were all sequenced from one sample in a study of cytotoxic CD8 clonotypes in ibrutinib-treated CLL (dated by TCRdb to the early 2020s). Library generation was performed with the immunoSEQ multiplex PCR assay. TCRdb took this table from immuneACCESS and kept in-frame rearrangements with V and J called. Such tables lack part of the clones; where checked against another copy, unresolved V genes explain under half of the gap, and the rest is unexplained. This sample has about 25,000 clones in its table, and 55% to 70% of those were observed once. The top ten hold roughly 50% of the sample. The time point label on this specimen signifies: progressive disease on ibrutinib. The specimen comprised PBMCs, sampled at disease progression, from a patient treated with ibrutinib. The receptors shown here come from a human donor with chronic lymphocytic leukemia.

V gene TRBV2 combines with J gene TRBJ1-5, with TRBD1 matching 9 bases. Germline values: CDR1 SNHLY, CDR2 FYNNEI. Trimming removed 4 bases from V and 7 bases from J; junction bases left unmatched: 8. The CDR3 covers 15 residues. As DNA, the CDR3 is TGTGCCAGCAGTGTGGGGACAGGGTGGAGCCAGCCCCAGCATTTT. This codes for CASSVGTGWSQPQHF.

V usage is TRBV27 and J usage is TRBJ1-1; 8 nucleotides match TRBD1. The CDR3 is 14 amino acids. CDR1 and CDR2 (germline): MNHEY, SMNVEV (reference sequence). After removal of 5 bases from V and 5 bases from J, the junction contained 7 bases not matched to a gene. The CDR3 sequence is CASSGQGSRTEAFF. In DNA form, the CDR3 reads TGTGCCAGCAGTGGACAGGGTTCGAGGACTGAAGCTTTCTTT.

This clone is a singleton in its sample. The chain joins TRBV7-7 to TRBJ1-1; a possible D gene is TRBD1 (6 bases). V was trimmed by 3 bases and J by 3 bases, leaving 8 bases between them. This CDR3 has 13 amino acids. Germline CDR1 reads SSHAT; CDR2 reads FNYEAQ (reference sequence). The CDR3 sequence: CASSFGGHTEAFF. The CDR3 region has the DNA TGTGCCAGCAGCTTCGGGGGGCACACTGAAGCTTTCTTT. The complete variable domain, with remaining parts taken from reference TRBV7-7 and TRBJ1-1, reads GAGVSQSPRYKVTKRGQDVTLRCDPISSHATLYWYQQALGQGPEFLTYFNYEAQPDKSGLPSDRFSAERPEGSISTLTIQRTEQRDSAMYRCASSFGGHTEAFFGQGTRLTVV.

The V and J genes are TRBV7-3 and TRBJ1-6; D gene uncertain. Germline CDR1 is SGHTA and CDR2 is FQGTGA. The CDR3 is made up of 13 amino acids. V was trimmed by 4 bases and J by 8 bases, leaving 9 bases between them. CDR3 loop: CASSSGMDSPLHF. The CDR3 nucleotides are TGTGCCAGCAGCTCTGGAATGGATTCACCCCTCCACTTT. The full variable domain, its missing parts supplied by reference TRBV7-3 and TRBJ1-6, is GAGVSQTPSNKVTEKGKYVELRCDPISGHTALYWYRQSLGQGPEFLIYFQGTGAADDSGLPNDRFFAVRPEGSVSTLKIQRTERGDSAVYLCASSSGMDSPLHFGNGTRLTVT.

In this sample, this clone turned up once. The CDR3 is CASRADRGVADTQYF. The CDR3 DNA is TGTGCCAGCAGGGCAGACAGGGGCGTCGCAGATACGCAGTATTTT. The chain carries TRBV2 and TRBJ2-3; 8 positions agree with TRBD1. The CDR3 has 15 amino acids. The V and J ends lost 6 bases and 4 bases, in that order; junction bases with no gene match: 9. The germline V gene has CDR1 SNHLY and CDR2 FYNNEI.

The chain is built from TRBV7-3 and TRBJ1-2, with 9 bases lining up with TRBD1. The CDR3 is 13 residues long. CDR1 is SGHTA and CDR2 is FQGTGA in the germline V gene. Trimming took 5 bases from V and 5 from J; bases not matched to a gene: 3. For the CDR3, the DNA is TGTGCCAGCAGCCCGGGACAGGGATATGGCTACACCTTC. Translation: CASSPGQGYGYTF.

This chain links TRBV15 with TRBJ1-4; possible D gene TRBD1, 5 bases. V lost 2 bases to trimming and J lost 5 bases, with 12 bases between them. CDR3 length: 15 residues. CDR1 LNHNV and CDR2 YYDKDF come from the germline V gene (reference sequence). CDR3 in amino acids: CATSRIGGANEKLFF. The CDR3 DNA reads TGTGCCACCAGCAGAATCGGAGGGGCAAATGAAAAACTGTTTTTT. The full variable domain, rest sourced from reference TRBV15 and TRBJ1-4, is DAMVIQNPRYQVTQFGKPVTLSCSQTLNHNVMYWYQQKSSQAPKLLFHYYDKDFNNEADTPDNFQSRRPNTSFCFLDIRSPGLGDTAMYLCATSRIGGANEKLFFGSGTQLSVL.

The chain couples TRBV29-1 to TRBJ2-7; the match to TRBD2 covers 8 bases. The V segment lost 2 bases and the J segment 2 bases; nucleotides outside the gene matches: 8. Germline V gene data show CDR1 as SQVTM and CDR2 as ANQGSEA. The CDR3 length is 15 residues. DNA for the CDR3: TGCAGCGTTGAATTAGAACTAGCGGCAACCTACGAGCAGTACTTC. This translates into CSVELELAATYEQYF.

The V call is TRBV19, the J call TRBJ2-1; 13 nucleotides match TRBD2. The CDR3 loop spans 16 amino acids. V was clipped by 6 bases and J by 7 bases; unmatched bases: 9. CDR1 and CDR2 (germline): LNHDA, SQIVND (reference sequence). The CDR3 nucleotides read TGTGCCAGTAGAACCCCGGGACTAGCGGGGACGAATGAGCAGTTCTTC. This sequence encodes CASRTPGLAGTNEQFF.

The chain joins TRBV7-3 to TRBJ2-5; unclear D gene. The V gene lost 5 bases and the J gene lost 2 bases, with 9 bases spanning the gap. The CDR3 has 13 residues. CDR1 is SGHTA, CDR2 FQGTGA, per germline. In DNA, the CDR3 is TGTGCCAGCAGCCCCCACCAACAAGAGACCCAGTACTTC. Amino acids: CASSPHQQETQYF.

The J gene is TRBJ1-1, the V gene TRBV20-1; the D is unclear. Trimming removed 3 bases from V and 4 bases from J, with 6 bases in between. CDR1 DFQATT and CDR2 SNEGSKA come from the germline V gene (reference sequence). CDR3 size: 11 residues. Here the CDR3 reads CSARGSTEAFF. For the CDR3, the DNA is TGCAGTGCTAGGGGGAGCACTGAAGCTTTCTTT.

The genes are TRBV29-1 and TRBJ1-2; TRBD1 matches at 7 bases. CDR3 size: 11 residues. CDR1 SQVTM and CDR2 ANQGSEA come from the germline V gene. The ends lost 4 bases at V and 7 bases at J; junction bases unmatched: 3. The CDR3 region has the DNA TGCAGCGTTGTCACAGGGGTTGGCTACACCTTC. Its translation: CSVVTGVGYTF.

V is TRBV19 and J is TRBJ2-6; D might be TRBD2 (6 bases). The germline V and J ends were trimmed by 6 bases and 4 bases, with 16 bases remaining between them. The CDR3 has 16 amino acids. Per the germline V gene, CDR1 is LNHDA and CDR2 is SQIVND (reference sequence). The CDR3 DNA reads TGTGCCAGTAGCAAACTCGGAGGGCCCGGGGCCAACGTCCTGACTTTC. Translated: CASSKLGGPGANVLTF.

J is TRBJ2-7 and V is TRBV6-5; D is unclear. Between the trimmed V and J ends, which lost 0 bases and 6 bases, there was a span of 18 bases. The CDR3 is 16 residues long. Germline CDR1 and CDR2: MNHEY and SVGAGI. The CDR3: CASSYSAGPLGREQYF. Here the CDR3 DNA reads TGTGCCAGCAGTTACTCTGCCGGGCCGCTAGGGCGCGAGCAGTACTTC.

The rearrangement uses TRBV6-5 and TRBJ1-1; D is undetermined. CDR1 MNHEY and CDR2 SVGAGI come from the germline V gene. The CDR3 totals 11 residues. V shed 4 bases and J shed 7 bases, with 7 bases lying between them. The CDR3, as DNA: TGTGCCAGCAGTTCGGTGAATGAAGCTTTCTTT. Translation gives CASSSVNEAFF.

The chain carries TRBV10-3 and TRBJ2-3; weak D call: TRBD2 (7 bases). The germline V gene encodes CDR1 ENHRY and CDR2 SYGVKD. This CDR3 is built from 15 residues. The V and J ends lost 5 bases and 5 bases respectively, with 17 bases between them. The CDR3 loop reads CAISTRGGQIDTQYF. Written as DNA, the CDR3 is TGTGCCATCAGTACCCGCGGGGGCCAAATAGATACGCAGTATTTT.

V is TRBV2 and J is TRBJ1-1, with D uncertain. The CDR3 has 11 amino acids. V was trimmed by 8 bases and J by 8 bases, leaving 12 bases between them. Germline-derived CDR1 and CDR2 are SNHLY and FYNNEI. CDR3 DNA: TGTGCCAGCGGGCCCAGAGACGAAGCTTTCTTT. Amino acids: CASGPRDEAFF.

The chain carries TRBV30 and TRBJ2-7; D uncertain. The germline V gene encodes CDR1 GTSNPN and CDR2 SVGIG (reference sequence). Trimming shortened V by 0 bases and J by 3 bases, and 9 bases separated the two germline ends. This CDR3 is built from 13 residues. CDR3 sequence reads: CAWSVGELYEQYF. CDR3 DNA: TGTGCCTGGAGTGTGGGCGAGCTCTACGAGCAGTACTTC. The entire variable domain, with the rest obtained from reference TRBV30 and TRBJ2-7, is as follows: SQTIHQWPATLVQPVGSPLSLECTVEGTSNPNLYWYRQAAGRGLQLLFYSVGIGQISSEVPQNLSASRPQDRQFILSSKKLLLSDSGFYLCAWSVGELYEQYFGPGTRLTVT.

This sequence joins TRBV7-8 and TRBJ2-7; D remains unclear. CDR1 SGHVS and CDR2 FQNEAQ come from the germline V gene. Trimming stripped 1 base from V and 4 bases from J, with 14 bases between. The CDR3 consists of 15 residues. The CDR3 here is CASSLEPAPLYEQYF. The DNA of the CDR3 is TGTGCCAGCAGCTTAGAACCAGCCCCCCTTTACGAGCAGTACTTC.

This chain joins TRBV9 and TRBJ1-1, with TRBD1 matching over 7 bases. Germline lookup yields CDR1 SGDLS and CDR2 YYNGEE. V lost 2 bases to trimming and J lost 0 bases; unmatched junction nucleotides: 1. The CDR3 covers 14 residues. The CDR3 region is CASSVGTVNTEAFF. In DNA, the CDR3 is TGTGCCAGCAGCGTCGGGACAGTGAACACTGAAGCTTTCTTT.

The chain links TRBV6-1 to TRBJ1-1; TRBD1 agrees at 8 bases. The CDR3 length is 15 residues. CDR1 and CDR2 from the germline V gene are MNHNS and SASEGT. Trimming cost V 6 bases and J 1 base; bases outside gene matches: 7. CDR3 residues: CASSPQGASNTEAFF. The CDR3 region has the DNA TGTGCCAGCAGCCCTCAGGGGGCGTCGAACACTGAAGCTTTCTTT.

The rearrangement joins TRBV13 to TRBJ2-1; no definite D call. The CDR3 consists of 12 residues. V lost 5 bases to trimming and J lost 9 bases, with 11 bases between them. Germline CDR1 reads PRHDT; CDR2 reads FYEKMQ (reference sequence). CDR3 nucleotides: TGTGCCAGCAGCCCCGATCTGGGTGAGCAGTTCTTC. It yields the protein CASSPDLGEQFF.

This clone has just a few counts. The chain joins TRBV6-5 to TRBJ1-1, with D maybe TRBD1 (6 bases). The CDR3 contains 14 residues. Germline CDR1 reads MNHEY; CDR2 reads SVGAGI. V was clipped by 10 bases and J by 5 bases, with 20 bases between them. CDR3 residues: CAISAQGSGTEAFF. The DNA for the CDR3 is TGTGCCATCAGCGCTCAGGGGTCGGGGACTGAAGCTTTCTTT.

The V and J genes are TRBV9 and TRBJ2-7, with TRBD1 matching 7 bases. Germline V gene sequence: CDR1 SGDLS, CDR2 YYNGEE. The CDR3 runs 14 residues. V lost 4 bases to trimming and J lost 2 bases; unmatched junction nucleotides: 6. This chain's CDR3 is CASSSGQTPYEQYF. The DNA of the CDR3 is TGTGCCAGCAGCTCGGGACAGACACCCTACGAGCAGTACTTC.

V and J are TRBV5-4 and TRBJ1-2; 7 positions agree with TRBD1. Trimming took 4 bases from V and 2 from J; bases not matched to a gene: 2. The germline CDR1 and CDR2 sequences are SGHNT and YYREEE (reference sequence). The CDR3 has 13 amino acids. For the CDR3, the DNA is TGTGCCAGCAGCCCGACAGGGAACTATGGCTACACCTTC. As protein: CASSPTGNYGYTF.

This sequence joins TRBV11-2 and TRBJ2-1; D possibly corresponds to TRBD1 (6 bases). The ends were cut back, 5 bases at V and 3 bases at J, with 20 bases in the middle. Germline CDR1 is SGHAT and CDR2 is FQNNGV. The CDR3 extends over 17 amino acids. CDR3 DNA sequence: TGTGCCAGCAGCCCACGGGACAACTCTTTCTTCTACAATGAGCAGTTCTTC. Protein sequence: CASSPRDNSFFYNEQFF.

CDR3 sequence reads: CASRMTGGANTGELFF. The CDR3 coding sequence is TGTGCCTCCCGAATGACAGGGGGCGCGAACACCGGGGAGCTGTTTTTT. The chain joins TRBV15 to TRBJ2-2; TRBD1 matches at 10 bases. Germline loops: CDR1 LNHNV, CDR2 YYDKDF (reference sequence). V shed 11 bases and J 0 bases; nucleotides not matched to a gene: 9. The CDR3 consists of 16 residues.

This chain connects TRBV9 to TRBJ1-2, with D unresolved. Germline values: CDR1 SGDLS, CDR2 YYNGEE. The CDR3 totals 14 residues. V gave up 2 bases and J gave up 4 bases, with 12 bases separating them. The chain's CDR3 is CASSVMADPYGYTF. CDR3 coding DNA: TGTGCCAGCAGCGTTATGGCAGACCCCTATGGCTACACCTTC.

The chain has TRBV10-3 and TRBJ2-1; a possible D gene is TRBD2 (6 bases). Trimming removed 3 bases at V and 3 bases at J, with 9 bases between. CDR3 length: 14 residues. Germline V gives CDR1 ENHRY, CDR2 SYGVKD. For the CDR3, the DNA is TGTGCCATCAGTGACCGGCGGGACTACAATGAGCAGTTCTTC. This sequence encodes CAISDRRDYNEQFF.

This clone turned up a few times. The chain links TRBV6-5 to TRBJ1-4, with D perhaps matching TRBD1 (5 bases). The V gene lost 2 bases and the J gene lost 0 bases, with 10 bases spanning the gap. This CDR3 spans 16 amino acids. The germline V gene has CDR1 MNHEY and CDR2 SVGAGI. The CDR3 loop reads CASSYHQGTTNEKLFF. CDR3 coding DNA: TGTGCCAGCAGTTACCACCAGGGAACAACTAATGAAAAACTGTTTTTT.